This is a list of T cell receptor beta chains from one sample in a study of cytomegalovirus exposure and HLA in healthy donors. Profiled with immunoSEQ multiplex PCR; TCRdb holds only in-frame clones, not every one. The data contain 110,000 to 150,000 clones, 75% to 90% of them singletons. The specimen sequenced was PBMCs. Every receptor here comes from a man aged 40-50 years in good health and CMV-seronegative. The CDR3 runs from the conserved cysteine through the conserved F or W. The D gene is left open where the match is weak. For some rows the clone size is stated as once, few or many, or as a class when expanded; others skip it.

j_call clone_size d_call v_call cdr3_nt cdr3_aa
TRBJ2-5 . . TRBV29-1 TGCAGCGTTGATGGGACACTCCAAGAGACCCAGTACTTC CSVDGTLQETQYF
TRBJ2-7 few . TRBV7-9 TGTGCCAGCAGCTTAAGGGGCCCTTCATACGAGCAGTACTTC CASSLRGPSYEQYF
TRBJ1-1 . . TRBV4-3 TGCGCCAGCAGCCAAGAGTACAGAGCGGGTACTGAAGCTTTCTTT CASSQEYRAGTEAFF
TRBJ2-3 . TRBD2 TRBV27 TGTGCCAGCAGTTTATTGGGGGAGGGGTTTACAGATACGCAGTATTTT CASSLLGEGFTDTQYF
TRBJ2-1 . . TRBV7-6 TGTGCCAGCAGCCCTAGGGGTTCAGGGGCGGTTTACAATGAGCAGTTCTTC CASSPRGSGAVYNEQFF
TRBJ2-3 . . TRBV4-1 TGCGCCAGCAGCCAAGATTTCACAGGGTCAGATACGCAGTATTTT CASSQDFTGSDTQYF
TRBJ2-7 . . TRBV4-3 TGCGCCAGCAGCCAAGGTAGACTCTTCTACGAGCAGTACTTC CASSQGRLFYEQYF
TRBJ2-7 few . TRBV4-3 TGCGCCAGCAGCCAAGATAGCCTCCGGGGGACCTACGAGCAGTACTTC CASSQDSLRGTYEQYF
TRBJ2-5 once TRBD1 TRBV10-1 TGCGCCAGCAGTGAGTCTAGGCGGACAGGGGTCCAAGAGACCCAGTACTTC CASSESRRTGVQETQYF
TRBJ2-4 . . TRBV9 TGTGCCAGCAGCCCCCCCCGGGTTAAGTACTTC CASSPPRVKYF
TRBJ2-7 . . TRBV14 TGTGCCAGCAGCCAAGTCGCCTACGAGCAGTACTTC CASSQVAYEQYF
TRBJ1-3 . TRBD1 TRBV10-2 TGCGCCAGCCGACAGGGGGGGACAACTGGAAACACCATATATTTT CASRQGGTTGNTIYF
TRBJ1-1 few . TRBV7-2 TGTGCCAGCAGCTTTAGTGGGGAGGGATTGGGGGCTTTCTTT CASSFSGEGLGAFF
TRBJ1-1 . . TRBV27 TGTGCCAGTAGTTTAGCAGGGGACACTGAAGCTTTCTTT CASSLAGDTEAFF
TRBJ2-1 . TRBD2 TRBV5-1 TGCGCCAGCAGCTGGGGTAGCGGGGGGGCGGCCTACAATGAGCAGTTCTTC CASSWGSGGAAYNEQFF
TRBJ1-1 . . TRBV6-1 TGTGCCAGCAGTCGAGCGGAAGCTTTCTTT CASSRAEAFF
TRBJ1-5 . TRBD1 TRBV7-9 TGTGCCAGCAGCTTAGAACCGGCCAGGGGGCTAGGTCAGCCCCAGCATTTT CASSLEPARGLGQPQHF
TRBJ1-6 few TRBD1 TRBV10-3 TGTGCCATCAGATCGGACAGGGGAGATTCACCCCTCCACTTT CAIRSDRGDSPLHF
TRBJ2-2 . TRBD1 TRBV9 TGTGCCAGCAGCGTAGGGTCCTTAGGCAGGGGGATCACCGGGGAGCTGTTTTTT CASSVGSLGRGITGELFF
TRBJ2-7 . . TRBV2 TGTGCCAGCAGTTACGGCTACGAGCAGTACTTC CASSYGYEQYF
TRBJ1-5 . . TRBV5-8 TGTGCCAGCAGACCGGACACTAGCAATCAGCCCCAGCATTTT CASRPDTSNQPQHF
TRBJ1-5 once TRBD1 TRBV27 TGTGCCAGCAGGACAGGGGCCGAACCTAAGCAGCCCCAGCATTTT CASRTGAEPKQPQHF
TRBJ2-1 . . TRBV30 TGTGCCTGGAGTTTGGGCGAAAGCTCCTACAATGAGCAGTTCTTC CAWSLGESSYNEQFF
TRBJ2-3 few TRBD2 TRBV9 TGTGCCAGCAGCGTAGAGAACGGGGGGACAGATACGCAGTATTTT CASSVENGGTDTQYF
TRBJ1-3 . TRBD1 TRBV13 TGTGCCAGCAGCTTCAGTCAGGGGGGAGGAAACACCATATATTTT CASSFSQGGGNTIYF
TRBJ1-4 once . TRBV5-1 TGCGCCAGCAGCTTGACGGCAGGGCCCACAACTAATGAAAAACTGTTTTTT CASSLTAGPTTNEKLFF
TRBJ2-7 . TRBD2 TRBV5-1 TGCGCCAGCAGCCGGACTAGCGGGGGATCCTCCTACGAGCAGTACTTC CASSRTSGGSSYEQYF
TRBJ2-5 . . TRBV10-1 TGCGCCAGCAAGAAGGAGATCAAGACCCAGTACTTC CASKKEIKTQYF
TRBJ2-7 . TRBD1 TRBV5-4 TGTGCCAGCAGCTCCGGGGACAGGGTCTACGAGCAGTACTTC CASSSGDRVYEQYF
TRBJ1-6 . TRBD1 TRBV5-1 TGCGCCAGCAGCACCATCCCGGGACAGGGTTCACCCCTCCACTTT CASSTIPGQGSPLHF
TRBJ2-7 . . TRBV27 TGTGCCAGCAGCGACCGCGGAAGGGGAATCTCCTACGAGCAGTACTTC CASSDRGRGISYEQYF
TRBJ2-7 . . TRBV9 TGTGCCAGCAGCGTTTTTGACGGGGACTACGAGCAGTACTTC CASSVFDGDYEQYF
TRBJ2-3 . . TRBV10-1 TGCGCCAGCAGTGATTATCCTAGCACAGATACGCAGTATTTT CASSDYPSTDTQYF
TRBJ2-7 . . TRBV5-4 TGTGCCAGCAGCTTGGACAGGCCGAGCTCCTACGAGCAGTACTTC CASSLDRPSSYEQYF
TRBJ1-1 . TRBD1 TRBV5-1 TGCGCCAGCAGCGATGGACAGGGGGATATCACTGAAGCTTTCTTT CASSDGQGDITEAFF
TRBJ1-2 . . TRBV6-5 TGTGCCAGCAGTTATTTGACAGAGTATGGCTACACCTTC CASSYLTEYGYTF
TRBJ1-6 . . TRBV4-1 TGCGCCAGCAGCCAAGAGAGCTCCTATAATTCACCCCTCCACTTT CASSQESSYNSPLHF
TRBJ2-1 . TRBD2 TRBV10-1 TGCGCCAGCAGGGCCGGGACTAGCGGGGGGAATGAGCAGTTCTTC CASRAGTSGGNEQFF
TRBJ1-1 . . TRBV18 TGTGCCAGCTCATCGGGACTTAACACTGAAGCTTTCTTT CASSSGLNTEAFF
TRBJ1-2 . TRBD1 TRBV9 TGTGCCAGCAGGGGGACAGGGGCTAACTATGGCTACACCTTC CASRGTGANYGYTF
TRBJ2-7 few TRBD2 TRBV10-1 TGCGCCAGCAGTCCGACTAGCCTTCGCGAGCAGTACTTC CASSPTSLREQYF
TRBJ2-3 . . TRBV6-1 TGTGCCAGCAGTGAGTCGGGACACAATACGCAGTATTTT CASSESGHNTQYF
TRBJ1-5 . . TRBV7-9 TGTGCCAGCATCTCGGGGTCCCCCAATCAGCCCCAGCATTTT CASISGSPNQPQHF
TRBJ2-2 . . TRBV7-9 TGTGCCAGCAGCTTAGAGGTCAGGGAGAACACCGGGGAGCTGTTTTTT CASSLEVRENTGELFF
TRBJ2-3 few TRBD2 TRBV18 TGTGCCAGCTCATCTACAACCGGGACTAGCCAAGATACGCAGTATTTT CASSSTTGTSQDTQYF
TRBJ1-4 . . TRBV5-1 TGCGCCAGCAGCTTGGGGGGGGGAGCAACTAATGAAAAACTGTTTTTT CASSLGGGATNEKLFF
TRBJ1-5 once . TRBV2 TGTGCCAGCAGTTGGACAGAGTTCAATCAGCCCCAGCATTTT CASSWTEFNQPQHF
TRBJ2-5 . TRBD2 TRBV19 TGTGCCAGTAGTCGCCTTAGCGGGGAAGAGACCCAGTACTTC CASSRLSGEETQYF
TRBJ1-4 . . TRBV5-5 TGTGCCACCAGACGAGGAACTAATGAAAAACTGTTTTTT CATRRGTNEKLFF
TRBJ2-7 once . TRBV27 TGTGCCAGCAGTTATCAGGGGGGCGAGCAGTACTTC CASSYQGGEQYF
TRBJ2-2 few TRBD1 TRBV19 TGTGCCAGTAGGGCGACAGGGTTGGTCTTAGGCGGGGAGCTGTTTTTT CASRATGLVLGGELFF
TRBJ2-3 . TRBD1 TRBV5-1 TGCGCCAGCAGCATACAGGGGTTAGATACGCAGTATTTT CASSIQGLDTQYF
TRBJ1-1 . . TRBV18 TGTGCCAGCTCACCCGGGGGGCCCCTGAACACTGAAGCTTTCTTT CASSPGGPLNTEAFF
TRBJ2-7 once . TRBV5-6 TGTGCCAGCAGCATGGAAGGGTTGCGGGGCGGCTACGAGCAGTACTTC CASSMEGLRGGYEQYF